This T cell receptor beta chain came from a study of CD8 T cells in ankylosing spondylitis. Using quantitative 5'-RACE with molecular barcodes, the authors made TCR beta libraries. TCRdb re-called the 5' RACE reads with MiXCR, one entry per CDR3 protein. The sample lists 130,000 to 150,000 distinct CDR3 sequences; roughly 7.7% were seen once. Broader study findings: Within matched ankylosing spondylitis synovial fluid, disease-linked clones were reportedly significantly enriched.

The CDR3 totals 16 residues. CDR1 is SGHRS and CDR2 is YFSETQ in the germline V gene. V gave up 2 bases and J gave up 0 bases, with 12 bases separating them. This clonotype was seen only a few times. Its antigen is unidentified. The material sequenced was synovial fluid, either unsorted or a sorted T cell fraction (not recorded which). This TCR came from a male donor with ankylosing spondylitis. The J gene is TRBJ1-3, the V gene TRBV5-1; D possibly corresponds to TRBD1 (5 bases). The CDR3 loop is CASSFDSGISGNTIYF. The CDR3, as DNA: TGCGCCAGCAGCTTTGACTCAGGGATCTCTGGAAACACCATATATTTT.